The clone carrying this T cell receptor beta chain was seen once. The data were produced by immunoSEQ multiplex PCR, yet TCRdb's version contains in-frame clones alone and is incomplete. The sample consists of 450,000 or so clones, about nine tenths of them appearing once. The data derive from a study of blood T cell repertoires in COVID-19. Across the study: The United States, Italy and Spain provided the acute and convalescent COVID-19 samples. The cDNA or gDNA used as material had been derived from T cells, B-cell-depleted T cells, or PBMCs.

The CDR3 is made up of 12 amino acids. The germline V gene encodes CDR1 MNHEY and CDR2 SVGAGI. Cohorts were determined from participant-reported clinical history. The V and J genes are TRBV6-5 and TRBJ1-2, with D unclear. Sequenced sample: PBMCs or T cells enriched from blood (not recorded which). The sequence derives from a man between 18 and 35 years old who had recovered from COVID-19. The CDR3 nucleotides read TGTGCTATCTTACTGCCCGACTATGGCTACACCTTC. This codes for CAILLPDYGYTF.